The sample holds a few counts of the clone carrying this TCR beta chain. The antigen is undetermined. The assay was immunoSEQ multiplex PCR, and TCRdb's table has in-frame clones only and misses some. The table has more than 60,000 clones, roughly nine tenths seen once. Germline values: CDR1 SEHNR, CDR2 FQNEAQ (reference sequence). V was cut by 2 bases and J by 8 bases, with 6 bases left in between. The CDR3 contains 11 residues. The data derive from a study of OX40 agonist ivuxolimab in advanced cancers. Study background: Three patients responded partially, comprising one with hepatocellular carcinoma and two with cutaneous melanoma. Study-level findings and limits: The antigen specificity of the peripheral T cells (those that were expanded) was not determined.

Here the sequenced sample was CD4+ or CD8+ T cells sorted from blood, taken in a trial of the OX40 agonist ivuxolimab. This sequence joins TRBV7-9 and TRBJ1-1; the D is unclear. This receptor was identified in an adult with an advanced solid tumor such as melanoma, head and neck, liver or kidney cancer. DNA for the CDR3: TGTGCCAGCAGCTTACAGGTCGAAGCTTTCTTT. It translates to CASSLQVEAFF.